The 26 T cell receptor beta chains below come from one sample, sequenced in a study of long-term antiretroviral therapy in people with HIV (dated by TCRdb to between 2022 and 2023). Sequencing of the TRB variable region was done with the immunoSEQ hsTCRB v3.0 assay at survey level resolution. In TCRdb, the immuneACCESS table is reduced to in-frame sequences with V and J assigned. These tables do not hold every clone; where another copy was compared, an unresolved V gene accounts for under half, and the others remain unexplained. The sample table shows about 25,000 clones, and about 86% are seen once. Jointly, the top ten make up approximately 16% of the sample. The sequencing here drew on unsorted PBMCs, taken 1.2 years after starting antiretroviral therapy. The receptors were gathered from a man in his forties or fifties with HIV.

This clone is a singleton in its sample. V and J are TRBV28 and TRBJ1-1, with D hard to call. Germline assignment: CDR1 MDHEN and CDR2 SYDVKM. V was pared by 4 bases and J by 5 bases, with 11 bases between. CDR3 length: 13 amino acids. The CDR3 DNA reads TGTGCCAGCAGTTACTTCGGACTTACTGAAGCTTTCTTT. Residues: CASSYFGLTEAFF.

This clone was seen once. CDR3 DNA: TGTGCCAGCAGCCGCACTAGCGGGTTCTACAATGAGCAGTTCTTC. Its protein is CASSRTSGFYNEQFF. V usage is TRBV7-2 and J usage is TRBJ2-1, with TRBD2 identical over 9 bases. CDR1 and CDR2 (germline): SGHTA, FQGNSA. Unmatched junction bases numbered 5, after V lost 5 bases and J lost 3 bases. This CDR3 has 15 residues.

The V and J genes are TRBV6-5 and TRBJ1-1, with 7 positions matching TRBD1. V lost 6 bases to trimming and J lost 7 bases; unmatched junction nucleotides: 11. Looked up from germline, CDR1 is MNHEY and CDR2 is SVGAGI. This CDR3 has 14 amino acids. CDR3 nucleotides: TGTGCCAGCAGCAGGGACAGCTGGACCCTTGAAGCTTTCTTT. Its protein product is CASSRDSWTLEAFF.

The chain has TRBV6-6 and TRBJ1-5, with D unresolved. There are 15 residues in the CDR3. Trimming took 0 bases from V and 4 from J, leaving 10 bases between them. Germline CDR1 reads MNHNY; CDR2 reads SVGAGI (reference sequence). The CDR3 region has the DNA TGTGCCAGCAGTTACTCGATAAGTGGGAATCAGCCCCAGCATTTT. It encodes CASSYSISGNQPQHF.

The chain is built from TRBV30 and TRBJ2-7; D perhaps matches TRBD1 (6 bases). Germline values: CDR1 GTSNPN, CDR2 SVGIG (reference sequence). The CDR3 covers 14 residues. V lost 3 bases, J lost 1 base, and 13 bases lay in between. Written as DNA, the CDR3 is TGTGCCTGGAGCCCCCAGGGGAAATCCTACGAGCAGTACTTC. This encodes CAWSPQGKSYEQYF.

This sequence joins TRBV18 and TRBJ2-3; D unresolved. The CDR3 sequence is 13 residues long. From germline, CDR1 is KGHSH and CDR2 LQKENI. The V and J ends lost 1 base and 0 bases respectively, with 2 bases between them. The CDR3 loop reads CASSPQSTDTQYF. The CDR3 nucleotides are TGTGCCAGCTCACCACAAAGCACAGATACGCAGTATTTT. The entire variable domain, with the rest obtained from reference TRBV18 and TRBJ2-3, is as follows: NAGVMQNPRHLVRRRGQEARLRCSPMKGHSHVYWYRQLPEEGLKFMVYLQKENIIDESGMPKERFSAEFPKEGPSILRIQQVVRGDSAAYFCASSPQSTDTQYFGPGTRLTVL.

This clone came up a few times. The chain couples TRBV2 to TRBJ2-7, with 7 bases fitting TRBD2. V lost 6 bases, J lost 7 bases, and 3 bases stayed unmatched. The CDR3 is made up of 11 amino acids. Germline CDR1 is SNHLY and CDR2 is FYNNEI. CDR3 sequence: CASRGLEEQYF. The CDR3 region has the DNA TGTGCCAGCAGAGGACTAGAAGAGCAGTACTTC. Using reference TRBV2 and TRBJ2-7 for the parts outside the CDR3, the full variable domain is EPEVTQTPSHQVTQMGQEVILRCVPISNHLYFYWYRQILGQKVEFLVSFYNNEISEKSEIFDDQFSVERPDGSNFTLKIRSTKLEDSAMYFCASRGLEEQYFGPGTRLTVT.

Here the CDR3 reads CAISGPTGSTDTQYF. DNA of the CDR3: TGTGCCATCAGTGGTCCGACAGGGAGCACAGATACGCAGTATTTT. The V gene is TRBV10-3, the J gene TRBJ2-3; 7 positions agree with TRBD1. With 4 bases clipped from V and 0 bases from J, the junction kept 4 bases outside the gene matches. The CDR3 length is 15 residues. Germline CDR1 is ENHRY and CDR2 is SYGVKD.

The V call is TRBV4-1, the J call TRBJ1-5; a weak D match, TRBD1 (5 bases). Germline V CDR1 and CDR2: MGHRA, YSYEKL. The CDR3 covers 14 residues. Trimming took off 4 bases at V and 4 bases at J, with 11 bases between the two ends. The CDR3 protein is CASSPGFGNQPQHF. In DNA, the CDR3 is TGCGCCAGCAGCCCAGGGTTTGGTAATCAGCCCCAGCATTTT.

The chain combines TRBV5-1 with TRBJ1-1, with D perhaps TRBD1 (6 bases). The length of the CDR3 is 15 residues. Germline assignment: CDR1 SGHRS and CDR2 YFSETQ. Trimming took 4 bases from V and 0 from J, leaving 13 bases between them. The CDR3 bases are TGCGCCAGCAGCCTATCTGAGGGGGTGAACACTGAAGCTTTCTTT. It translates to CASSLSEGVNTEAFF. The entire variable domain, with the rest obtained from reference TRBV5-1 and TRBJ1-1, is as follows: KAGVTQTPRYLIKTRGQQVTLSCSPISGHRSVSWYQQTPGQGLQFLFEYFSETQRNKGNFPGRFSGRQFSNSRSEMNVSTLELGDSALYLCASSLSEGVNTEAFFGQGTRLTVV.

V is TRBV28 and J is TRBJ2-6; 7 positions match TRBD1. This CDR3 contains 13 residues. The germline V gene encodes CDR1 MDHEN and CDR2 SYDVKM. V dropped 6 bases and J dropped 14; count of bases not matched to a gene: 10. The CDR3 sequence is CASSSGQVGILTF. Here the CDR3 DNA reads TGTGCCAGCAGCTCCGGACAGGTCGGAATCCTGACTTTC. The variable domain in full, with the rest retrieved from reference TRBV28 and TRBJ2-6, is DVKVTQSSRYLVKRTGEKVFLECVQDMDHENMFWYRQDPGLGLRLIYFSYDVKMKEKGDIPEGYSVSREKKERFSLILESASTNQTSMYLCASSSGQVGILTFGAGSRLTVL.

The chain joins TRBV19 to TRBJ2-3; D could derive from TRBD1 or TRBD2 (5 bases each). Germline CDR1 and CDR2: LNHDA and SQIVND (reference sequence). The germline V and J ends were trimmed by 5 bases and 6 bases, with 12 bases remaining between them. CDR3 size: 13 residues. The CDR3 DNA sequence: TGTGCCAGTAGTGGGGGAGTCGGGGATACGCAGTATTTT. It encodes CASSGGVGDTQYF.

This rearrangement joins TRBV6-5 to TRBJ2-5; D may correspond to TRBD1 or TRBD2 (5 bases each). The CDR3 extends over 13 amino acids. Germline CDR1 and CDR2: MNHEY and SVGAGI. Trimming left V 9 bases short and J 5 bases short, with 16 bases between. The CDR3 here is CASGNPWGETQYF. The DNA for the CDR3 is TGTGCCAGTGGGAACCCTTGGGGGGAGACCCAGTACTTC.

The chain employs TRBV7-2 and TRBJ1-4, with D possibly TRBD1 on 5 matching bases. Germline lookup yields CDR1 SGHTA and CDR2 FQGNSA. Trimming removed 3 bases at V and 7 bases at J, with 6 bases between. The CDR3 extends over 12 amino acids. The CDR3 DNA sequence: TGTGCCAGCAGCTTTGGGGGTGAAAAACTGTTTTTT. Residues: CASSFGGEKLFF.

CDR3 loop: CASRASGAGATGELFF. DNA for the CDR3: TGTGCCAGCAGGGCGAGTGGGGCAGGGGCAACCGGGGAGCTGTTTTTT. The chain carries TRBV28 and TRBJ2-2, with D maybe TRBD1 (6 bases). The CDR3 length is 16 residues. Trimming left V 6 bases short and J 5 bases short, with 19 bases between. CDR1 is MDHEN and CDR2 is SYDVKM in the germline V gene.

This chain connects TRBV4-1 to TRBJ1-2, with 8 bases lining up with TRBD1. This CDR3 contains 15 residues. Germline assignment: CDR1 MGHRA and CDR2 YSYEKL. Unmatched junction bases numbered 6, after V lost 0 bases and J lost 6 bases. The CDR3 DNA reads TGCGCCAGCAGCCAAGATCAGGGGGCGAGGAATGGCTACACCTTC. Its translation: CASSQDQGARNGYTF.

The J gene is TRBJ1-1, the V gene TRBV5-5; no clear D gene. CDR1 and CDR2 from the germline V gene are SGHKS and YYEKEE (reference sequence). The germline V and J ends were trimmed by 0 bases and 1 base, with 7 bases remaining between them. CDR3 length equals 14 residues. In nucleotides, the CDR3 is TGTGCCAGCAGCTTGGCTGGTGGGAACACTGAAGCTTTCTTT. Protein product: CASSLAGGNTEAFF.

The V and J genes are TRBV7-9 and TRBJ2-1; perhaps TRBD1 as D (6 bases). Germline V gives CDR1 SEHNR, CDR2 FQNEAQ (reference sequence). Trimming shortened V by 5 bases and J by 3 bases, and 11 bases separated the two germline ends. The CDR3 runs 14 residues. Here the CDR3 DNA reads TGTGCCAGCAGCCGGGACACCCTCTACAATGAGCAGTTCTTC. It translates to CASSRDTLYNEQFF.

The CDR3 DNA reads TGCAGCGCGCAGGGAGTAGCCAAAAACATTCAGTACTTC. Translated, it gives CSAQGVAKNIQYF. V gene TRBV29-1 combines with J gene TRBJ2-4; D is perhaps TRBD1 or TRBD2 (5 bases each). CDR1 SQVTM and CDR2 ANQGSEA come from the germline V gene. The V end lost 7 bases, the J end lost 0 bases, and 10 bases lay between the germline ends. The CDR3 has 13 residues.

The chain is built from TRBV7-9 and TRBJ2-5, with D tentatively TRBD2 (6 bases). This CDR3 comprises 13 residues. Germline CDR1 is SEHNR and CDR2 is FQNEAQ (reference sequence). Trimming cost V 5 bases and J 7 bases, with 14 bases left between them. This CDR3 is CASSRDSRRTQYF. The CDR3 coding sequence is TGTGCCAGCAGCCGGGACTCCCGCCGGACCCAGTACTTC.

This chain joins TRBV28 and TRBJ2-7; 8 bases agree with TRBD1. V lost 10 bases and J lost 0; bases outside the gene matches: 8. CDR1 and CDR2 from the germline V gene are MDHEN and SYDVKM. The CDR3 sequence is 14 residues long. CDR3 nucleotides: TGTGCCACTTCGGACAGGGACCACTCCTACGAGCAGTACTTC. This gives the protein CATSDRDHSYEQYF.

The V and J genes are TRBV30 and TRBJ1-6; D gene ambiguous. Trimming cost V 5 bases and J 10 bases, with 24 bases left between them. The CDR3 sequence is 16 residues long. CDR1 is GTSNPN and CDR2 is SVGIG in the germline V gene (reference sequence). CDR3 DNA: TGTGCCTGGGGGCGCGAAGGGCTGGGAATAGTGTCACCCCTCCACTTT. Translation: CAWGREGLGIVSPLHF.

The genes are TRBV13 and TRBJ2-3, with TRBD1 as a possible D gene (6 bases). CDR1 is PRHDT, CDR2 FYEKMQ, per germline (reference sequence). The CDR3 is 17 amino acids. V lost 6 bases and J lost 0, with 19 bases in between. In nucleotides, the CDR3 is TGTGCCAGCAGACAAGCAGGGGTTCATCAAAGCACAGATACGCAGTATTTT. This sequence encodes CASRQAGVHQSTDTQYF.

The CDR3 sequence is CASTMTVQTPYEQYF. CDR3 DNA sequence: TGTGCCAGCACCATGACAGTCCAAACCCCATACGAGCAGTACTTC. The gene calls are TRBV2 and TRBJ2-7; D might be TRBD1 (5 bases). Trimming took off 7 bases at V and 4 bases at J, with 20 bases between the two ends. The CDR3 extends over 15 amino acids. The V gene's germline CDR1 is SNHLY and CDR2 FYNNEI. Looking up the rest from reference TRBV2 and TRBJ2-7 gives the full variable domain: EPEVTQTPSHQVTQMGQEVILRCVPISNHLYFYWYRQILGQKVEFLVSFYNNEISEKSEIFDDQFSVERPDGSNFTLKIRSTKLEDSAMYFCASTMTVQTPYEQYFGPGTRLTVT.

This rearrangement joins TRBV7-2 to TRBJ1-5; 8 nucleotides align to TRBD1. The germline CDR1 and CDR2 sequences are SGHTA and FQGNSA. The CDR3 is made up of 15 amino acids. V shed 5 bases and J 4 bases; nucleotides not matched to a gene: 7. The CDR3 region is CASSPGQGRNQPQHF. CDR3 nucleotide sequence: TGTGCCAGCAGCCCCGGACAGGGAAGGAATCAGCCCCAGCATTTT.

The chain is built from TRBV30 and TRBJ2-4, with D possibly TRBD2 on 5 matching bases. Trimming cost V 5 bases and J 0 bases, with 11 bases left between them. The CDR3 spans 14 residues. Germline-derived CDR1 and CDR2 are GTSNPN and SVGIG (reference sequence). CDR3 sequence reads: CAWGLKVAKNIQYF. CDR3 coding DNA: TGTGCCTGGGGACTGAAGGTAGCCAAAAACATTCAGTACTTC.